This TCR beta chain was obtained from a study of molecular identifiers for immune sequencing clone quantification. TCR libraries were built in bulk with a published protocol and specific TCR primers. Via MiXCR, TCRdb re-called the PCR reads, giving one row per CDR3 protein. The sample lists approximately 100,000 distinct CDR3 sequences, roughly 38% seen once, with under 5.5% in the top ten. Libraries of naive CD8 cells were prepared from approximately 20,000 to 1,000,000 sorted cells using 10%, 30% or 50% RNA. Sorting defined naive CD8 T cells as CD8+CD4-CCR7+CD45RA+. General observations from the study: A single cell's spiked Jurkat TCR RNA was reportedly detectable among 900,000 to 1,000,000 naive cells.

Germline V gene data show CDR1 as SEHNR and CDR2 as FQNEAQ (reference sequence). The CDR3 runs to 12 residues. Concerning this clonotype itself: Its antigen is not known. At one of its ends the junction is not consistent with the germline gene, which may arise from a read error.

The sequence derives from a human donor in good health. Some libraries in this study had Jurkat cell RNA spiked in. The sequencing sample was made of naive CD8+ T cells from blood, with Jurkat cell RNA spiked in. Subset defined: FACS-sorted CD8+CD4-CCR7+CD45RA+ naive T cells. This chain links TRBV7-9 with TRBJ2-2, with TRBD2 identical over 7 bases. The CDR3 DNA sequence: TGTGCCAGCAGCCGCGGGAGTGGGGAGCTGTATTTT. Amino acids: CASSRGSGELYF.